This TCR beta chain was profiled in a study of cytomegalovirus exposure and HLA in healthy donors. Note on this clone: Its antigen is not known.

Germline assignment: CDR1 SGHRS and CDR2 YFSETQ. The length of the CDR3 is 21 residues. Germline trimming cut 4 bases from V and 4 bases from J; bases unmatched to any gene: 19. General study findings and limits: In vitro assays verified that three CMV-associated chains recognized CMV antigens specifically. The tendency of first-cohort TCR clusters to co-occur in the roughly 130 validation repertoires emerged from a later analysis. Reported performance of the classifier showed diagnosis of cytomegalovirus status with high specificity and sensitivity.

Profiled with immunoSEQ multiplex PCR; TCRdb holds only in-frame clones, not every one. Of more than 55,000 clones listed, about 96% were seen once; the top ten hold 0.9%. While the first cohort had around 700 subjects, the donors belonged to the separate validation cohort of roughly 120 subjects. The sample was PBMCs. The origin of this receptor is a man between 18 and 29 years old in good health and CMV-seronegative. The chain carries TRBV5-1 and TRBJ2-1, with 14 bases lining up with TRBD2. The CDR3 here is CASSPMARTSGRPNLYNEQFF. CDR3 nucleotides: TGCGCCAGCAGCCCAATGGCGCGGACTAGCGGGAGGCCGAACTTGTACAATGAGCAGTTCTTC.